The next 5 T cell receptor beta chains were all read from a single sample in a study of T-cell memory formation after mild COVID-19. Via MiXCR, TCRdb re-called the 5' RACE reads, giving one row per CDR3 protein. The table shows 250,000 to 350,000 distinct CDR3 sequences, with 15% to 20% occurring only once. Sequenced input: PBMCs or a T cell subset sorted from them (not recorded which). These receptors were collected from a young man who had mild COVID-19 (a few samples of this study predate the infection). Cell type and time point are not known.

This clonotype has only a few counts. CDR3 in amino acids: CASSPAEGVTQYF. CDR3 DNA sequence: TGTGCCAGCAGCCCCGCGGAGGGGGTGACCCAGTACTTC. The V call is TRBV7-2, the J call TRBJ2-5, with D perhaps being TRBD1 or TRBD2 (6 bases each). The CDR3 totals 13 residues. Deletions cut 5 bases from V and 7 bases from J, with 14 bases between. Germline V CDR1 and CDR2: SGHTA, FQGNSA. The full variable domain, its missing parts supplied by reference TRBV7-2 and TRBJ2-5, is GAGVSQSPSNKVTEKGKDVELRCDPISGHTALYWYRQSLGQGLEFLIYFQGNSAPDKSGLPSDRFSAERTGGSVSTLTIQRTQQEDSAVYLCASSPAEGVTQYFGPGTRLLVL.

This chain uses TRBV12-3 or TRBV12-4 with TRBJ2-1, with 8 nucleotides matching TRBD2. After removal of 6 bases from V and 1 base from J, the junction contained 5 bases not matched to a gene. This CDR3 spans 15 amino acids. CDR3 region: CASSERGTSYNEQFF. CDR3 DNA: TGTGCCAGCAGCGAGCGGGGGACTTCCTACAATGAGCAGTTCTTC.

This chain uses TRBV20-1 with TRBJ2-7; 13 bases agree with TRBD2. The CDR3 is 14 residues long. Germline V CDR1 and CDR2: DFQATT, SNEGSKA (reference sequence). V was clipped by 6 bases and J by 7 bases; unmatched bases: 9. DNA for the CDR3: TGCAGTGCCCCAGGACTAGCGGGGGTCTGGGAGCAGTACTTC. Translation: CSAPGLAGVWEQYF.

This clonotype was detected many times. The V gene is TRBV20-1, the J gene TRBJ2-2; unclear D gene. This CDR3 spans 15 amino acids. CDR1 is DFQATT, CDR2 SNEGSKA, per germline (reference sequence). Trimming stripped 2 bases from V and 0 bases from J, with 10 bases between. The DNA for the CDR3 is TGCAGTGCTAGAACCTCCACCCCGAACACCGGGGAGCTGTTTTTT. It yields the protein CSARTSTPNTGELFF.

This chain joins TRBV5-5 and TRBJ2-5; 8 positions match TRBD2. The CDR3 length is 14 residues. V shed 6 bases and J 2 bases; nucleotides not matched to a gene: 6. The germline V gene encodes CDR1 SGHKS and CDR2 YYEKEE (reference sequence). Written as DNA, the CDR3 is TGTGCCAGCATCCCCACTAGCGGACAAGAGACCCAGTACTTC. This sequence encodes CASIPTSGQETQYF. The full variable domain, completed using reference TRBV5-5 and TRBJ2-5, is DAGVTQSPTHLIKTRGQQVTLRCSPISGHKSVSWYQQVLGQGPQFIFQYYEKEERGRGNFPDRFSARQFPNYSSELNVNALLLGDSALYLCASIPTSGQETQYFGPGTRLLVL.